This is a list of T cell receptor beta chains from one sample in a study of shared clonotypes between healthy human individuals. Repertoires were generated with immunoSEQ multiplex PCR, while TCRdb's copy carries only in-frame clones and drops some. Of approximately 1,500,000 clones in the sample, approximately 98% were seen once. The sample taken for sequencing was naive CD4+ T cells sorted from blood. The receptors come from a man between 25 and 39 years old in good health. Both conserved end residues are part of each CDR3. The D gene is left open where the match is weak. Only part of the rows carry a size: once, few, many, or a class if the clone is expanded.

d_call j_call v_call clone_size cdr3_nt cdr3_aa
- TRBJ2-3 TRBV11-2 - TGTGCCAGCAGCTTTCGGGGGAGCACAGATACGCAGTATTTT CASSFRGSTDTQYF
- TRBJ2-6 TRBV7-6 - TGTGCCAGCAGCTTATTTTCCTCTGGGGCCAACGTCCTGACTTTC CASSLFSSGANVLTF
- TRBJ2-5 TRBV6-6 - TGTGCCAGCAGTTACTCATGGGATAACCAAGAGACCCAGTACTTC CASSYSWDNQETQYF
- TRBJ2-7 TRBV5-4 - TGTGCCAGCAGCTTGCCGGGGTACGAGCAGTACTTC CASSLPGYEQYF
- TRBJ2-6 TRBV5-1 - TGCGCCAGCAGCCCGCTCTCTGGGGCCAACGTCCTGACTTTC CASSPLSGANVLTF
TRBD1 TRBJ1-1 TRBV6-6 - TGTGCCAGCACCCGACAGGGGGCTGGATCTGAAGCTTTCTTT CASTRQGAGSEAFF
TRBD1 TRBJ2-3 TRBV6-5 - TGTGCCAGCCTTGGACAGGGAATTGCAGATACGCAGTATTTT CASLGQGIADTQYF
- TRBJ1-5 TRBV7-9 - TGTGCCAGCAGCTCTCAGGGATCCCAGCCCCAGCATTTT CASSSQGSQPQHF
- TRBJ2-2 TRBV6-1 - TGTGCCAGCAGTGAATGGGCAGGGCGGCATACAGGGGAGCTGTTTTTT CASSEWAGRHTGELFF
TRBD2 TRBJ2-7 TRBV6-1 - TGTGCCAGCAACCTAGCGGGAGGGACCTACGAGCAGTACTTC CASNLAGGTYEQYF
- TRBJ2-1 TRBV6-1 few TGTGCCAGTCGACACGCCAGCTCCTACAATGAGCAGTTCTTC CASRHASSYNEQFF
- TRBJ2-5 TRBV6-5 - TGTGCCAGCAGTTACTCTTTGCTAGCAGAGACCCAGTACTTC CASSYSLLAETQYF
TRBD2 TRBJ2-3 TRBV6-1 - TGTGCCAGCTTACTAGCGGGAGGGTATACGCAGTATTTT CASLLAGGYTQYF
TRBD1 TRBJ2-7 TRBV10-1 - TGCGCCAGGTCGGGACAGTCCCGTTCAAGCTCCTACGAGCAGTACTTC CARSGQSRSSSYEQYF
TRBD2 TRBJ2-1 TRBV10-3 - TGTGCCACCGGGACTAGCGGGAGAAGCAATGAGCAGTTCTTC CATGTSGRSNEQFF
- TRBJ1-2 TRBV9 - TGTGCCAGCAGCTCTCAGCCCCAAGGCTACACCTTC CASSSQPQGYTF
- TRBJ2-5 TRBV19 - TGTGCCAGTAGCCCCGGGGGACAGCCGGCCGAGACCCAGTACTTC CASSPGGQPAETQYF
- TRBJ2-7 TRBV20-1 - TGCAGTGCTCCTAGCCCCTACGAGCAGTACTTC CSAPSPYEQYF
- TRBJ2-2 TRBV10-1 - TGCGCCAGCAGTGGGCCGGGGACCAACACCGGGGAGCTGTTTTTT CASSGPGTNTGELFF
- TRBJ1-4 TRBV28 - TGTGCCAGCAGGGAGGGGGGTGCTAATGAAAAACTGTTTTTT CASREGGANEKLFF
TRBD1 TRBJ1-2 TRBV28 - TGTGCCAGCAGGATGACAGGGGGTGCCAACTATGGCTACACCTTC CASRMTGGANYGYTF
TRBD1 TRBJ1-5 TRBV19 - TGTGCCAGTAGTATATACAGGGGTGTCAATCAGCCCCAGCATTTT CASSIYRGVNQPQHF
TRBD1 TRBJ1-4 TRBV5-1 - TGCGCCAGCAGACTCGGACAGGGGGCCTTGAATGAAAAACTGTTTTTT CASRLGQGALNEKLFF
TRBD2 TRBJ2-7 TRBV5-1 once TGCGCCAGCAGCCCCGGACTAGCGGGGCCCTCGGGCGAGCAGTACTTC CASSPGLAGPSGEQYF
TRBD1 TRBJ1-1 TRBV14 - TGTGCCAGCAGCCTTAGGACAGGGAGGAACACTGAAGCTTTCTTT CASSLRTGRNTEAFF